The clone carrying this T cell receptor (beta chain) was counted ten times or more. The CDR3 runs to 12 residues. V gave up 1 base and J gave up 10 bases, with 10 bases separating them. CDR1 is DFQATT, CDR2 SNEGSKA, per germline (reference sequence). The data are from a study of identical twins. TCRdb re-called the 5' RACE reads through MiXCR, storing one row per CDR3 protein. Counted here are 500,000 to 550,000 distinct CDR3 sequences, about 20% occurring once; the ten biggest clones make up under 0.95%. The same data also contributed to another study, on T cells expressing NK-cell markers.

This chain links TRBV20-1 with TRBJ1-4; D remains ambiguous. Source material: CD4+ T cells sorted from blood. This sequence was found in a woman aged 18-29 years in good health. The CDR3 spells CSARGSSGKLFF. CDR3 nucleotides: TGCAGTGCTAGAGGCTCGTCTGGAAAACTGTTTTTT.